These T cell receptor beta chains were read from a single sample in a study of T cells after yellow fever vaccination. TCRdb reanalysed the 5' RACE reads using MiXCR and keeps one entry per CDR3 protein. The table records hundreds of thousands of distinct CDR3 sequences, roughly an eighth of them present only once. The specimen was PBMCs, collected on the day of the yellow fever booster vaccination. The receptors were sampled from a man in his thirties or forties who received the YFV17D yellow fever vaccine. The CDR3 runs from the conserved cysteine through the conserved F or W. The D gene is left open where the match is weak. The size entry is marked missing in some rows and otherwise reads once, few, many or a size class.

j_gene: TRBJ2-3
v_gene: TRBV4-1
abundance: -
d_gene: TRBD1
len: 16
CDR3aa: CASSQDLTGEADTQYF
CDR3nt: TGCGCCAGCAGCCAAGATCTGACAGGGGAAGCAGATACGCAGTATTTT

j_gene: TRBJ2-5
v_gene: TRBV5-8
abundance: few
d_gene: -
len: 15
CDR3aa: CASSHQRGGKETQYF
CDR3nt: TGTGCCAGCAGCCACCAACGTGGGGGCAAAGAGACCCAGTACTTC

j_gene: TRBJ2-7
v_gene: TRBV5-1
abundance: many
d_gene: TRBD2
len: 13
CDR3aa: CASSPSGRYEQYF
CDR3nt: TGCGCCAGCAGCCCCAGCGGGAGGTACGAGCAGTACTTC

j_gene: TRBJ2-5
v_gene: TRBV29-1
abundance: few
d_gene: -
len: 12
CDR3aa: CSVEQLGETQYF
CDR3nt: TGCAGCGTTGAGCAGCTTGGTGAGACCCAGTACTTC

j_gene: TRBJ2-7
v_gene: TRBV6-2/TRBV6-3
abundance: -
d_gene: TRBD2
len: 17
CDR3aa: CASSRQGVAGVSYEQYF
CDR3nt: TGTGCCAGCAGCAGACAGGGAGTAGCGGGAGTGTCCTACGAGCAGTACTTC

j_gene: TRBJ1-2
v_gene: TRBV18
abundance: few
d_gene: -
len: 11
CDR3aa: CASSQGKGYTF
CDR3nt: TGTGCCAGCTCACAAGGGAAGGGCTACACCTTC

j_gene: TRBJ2-3
v_gene: TRBV19
abundance: few
d_gene: -
len: 11
CDR3aa: CASSIMDTQYF
CDR3nt: TGTGCCAGTAGTATTATGGATACGCAGTATTTT

j_gene: TRBJ2-7
v_gene: TRBV5-6
abundance: few
d_gene: TRBD2
len: 15
CDR3aa: CASSLLAGPTYEQYF
CDR3nt: TGTGCCAGCAGCTTACTAGCGGGGCCCACCTACGAGCAGTACTTC

j_gene: TRBJ2-3
v_gene: TRBV7-2
abundance: few
d_gene: -
len: 14
CDR3aa: CASSLVVSTDTQYF
CDR3nt: TGTGCCAGCAGCTTAGTTGTTAGCACAGATACGCAGTATTTT

j_gene: TRBJ2-1
v_gene: TRBV6-1
abundance: few
d_gene: TRBD2
len: 13
CDR3aa: CASSTPGLAPQFF
CDR3nt: TGTGCCAGCAGCACGCCGGGACTAGCTCCCCAGTTCTTC

j_gene: TRBJ2-7
v_gene: TRBV20-1
abundance: few
d_gene: TRBD2
len: 14
CDR3aa: CSARSTSGSYEQYF
CDR3nt: TGCAGTGCTAGATCGACTAGCGGGTCCTACGAGCAGTACTTC

j_gene: TRBJ1-2
v_gene: TRBV9
abundance: -
d_gene: -
len: 15
CDR3aa: CASTMGEDGIYGYTF
CDR3nt: TGTGCCAGTACGATGGGGGAAGATGGAATCTATGGCTACACCTTC

j_gene: TRBJ2-1
v_gene: TRBV29-1
abundance: -
d_gene: -
len: 13
CDR3aa: CSVGQKLSREQFF
CDR3nt: TGCAGCGTTGGTCAGAAGCTGTCCCGTGAGCAGTTCTTC

j_gene: TRBJ2-1
v_gene: TRBV9
abundance: -
d_gene: -
len: 15
CDR3aa: CASSVATRTDNEQFF
CDR3nt: TGTGCCAGCAGCGTAGCTACTAGGACAGACAATGAGCAGTTCTTC

j_gene: TRBJ2-7
v_gene: TRBV6-1
abundance: -
d_gene: -
len: 13
CDR3aa: CATRPEGVYEQYF
CDR3nt: TGTGCCACCCGACCGGAGGGGGTCTACGAGCAGTACTTC

j_gene: TRBJ2-3
v_gene: TRBV11-3
abundance: few
d_gene: -
len: 15
CDR3aa: CASSQAGQGTFRQYF
CDR3nt: TGTGCCAGCAGCCAAGCAGGGCAGGGTACGTTCAGGCAGTATTTT

j_gene: TRBJ2-2
v_gene: TRBV7-2
abundance: few
d_gene: -
len: 12
CDR3aa: CASTRRTGELFF
CDR3nt: TGTGCCAGCACCCGTCGAACCGGGGAGCTGTTTTTT

j_gene: TRBJ2-3
v_gene: TRBV18
abundance: -
d_gene: -
len: 19
CDR3aa: CASSPRGAEGSGLADTQYF
CDR3nt: TGTGCCAGCTCACCAAGGGGCGCAGAGGGTAGTGGATTGGCAGATACGCAGTATTTT

j_gene: TRBJ1-2
v_gene: TRBV12-3/TRBV12-4
abundance: -
d_gene: -
len: 13
CDR3aa: CASRLTAYYGYTF
CDR3nt: TGTGCCAGCAGGCTGACAGCTTACTATGGCTACACCTTC

j_gene: TRBJ2-3
v_gene: TRBV7-2
abundance: few
d_gene: -
len: 15
CDR3aa: CASSLQGTYTDTQYF
CDR3nt: TGTGCCAGCAGCTTACAGGGGACCTACACAGATACGCAGTATTTT

j_gene: TRBJ1-3
v_gene: TRBV3-1
abundance: few
d_gene: -
len: 15
CDR3aa: CASSQDEVTGNTIYF
CDR3nt: TGTGCCAGCAGCCAAGATGAGGTTACTGGAAACACCATATATTTT

j_gene: TRBJ2-3
v_gene: TRBV29-1
abundance: few
d_gene: TRBD1
len: 16
CDR3aa: CSVGAQGALGVDTQYF
CDR3nt: TGCAGCGTTGGGGCACAGGGGGCACTAGGAGTAGATACGCAGTATTTT

j_gene: TRBJ2-1
v_gene: TRBV4-3
abundance: -
d_gene: -
len: 13
CDR3aa: CASSQDPAGTPVF
CDR3nt: TGCGCCAGCAGCCAAGATCCAGCGGGGACACCGGTCTTC

j_gene: TRBJ2-3
v_gene: TRBV10-3
abundance: -
d_gene: TRBD2
len: 15
CDR3aa: CAISIAGVKTDTQYF
CDR3nt: TGTGCCATCAGCATAGCGGGAGTCAAGACAGATACGCAGTATTTT

j_gene: TRBJ2-1
v_gene: TRBV11-1
abundance: few
d_gene: TRBD2
len: 16
CDR3aa: CASSLLASGRLDEQFF
CDR3nt: TGTGCCAGCAGCTTACTGGCTAGCGGGAGGCTTGATGAGCAGTTCTTC